The entry that follows covers one T cell receptor (beta chain) sequence. Its matching antigen is unknown. The record originates from a study of OX40 agonist ivuxolimab in advanced cancers. Findings and caveats of the study: Dosing at 0.1 to 3.0 mg/kg was accompanied by clonal expansion of CD4+ and CD8+ blood T cells by week 6. Among the nonresponders, some also had low normalized T-cell clonal expansion.

The table came from immunoSEQ multiplex PCR; TCRdb's copy has only in-frame clones and leaves some out. The sample lists about 55,000 clones, roughly 86% occurring once. Sampling times: baseline, cycle 4 day 1, cycle 7 day 1. The CDR3 length is 19 residues. V lost 4 bases and J 4 bases, leaving 26 bases between the germline ends. Looked up from germline, CDR1 is SQVTM and CDR2 is ANQGSEA. J is TRBJ1-6 and V is TRBV29-1; D unresolved. The sequence came from an adult with an advanced solid tumor such as melanoma, head and neck, liver or kidney cancer. The source material was CD4+ or CD8+ T cells sorted from blood, sampled in a trial of the OX40 agonist ivuxolimab. The CDR3 nucleotides read TGCAGCGTTGGGGTCAGCCCGAACGCCGTAGCGGAGTATAATTCACCCCTCCACTTT. This encodes CSVGVSPNAVAEYNSPLHF.